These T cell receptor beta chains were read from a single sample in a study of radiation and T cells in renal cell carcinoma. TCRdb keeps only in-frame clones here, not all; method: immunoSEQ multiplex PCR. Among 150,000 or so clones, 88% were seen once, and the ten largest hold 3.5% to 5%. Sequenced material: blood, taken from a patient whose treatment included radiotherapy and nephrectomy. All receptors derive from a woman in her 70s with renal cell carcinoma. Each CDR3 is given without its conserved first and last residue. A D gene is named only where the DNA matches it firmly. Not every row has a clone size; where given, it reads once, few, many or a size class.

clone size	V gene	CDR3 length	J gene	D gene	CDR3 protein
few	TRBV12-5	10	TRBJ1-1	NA	ASGRGGTEAF
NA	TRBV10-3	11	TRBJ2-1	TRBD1	AIGTGGHNEQF
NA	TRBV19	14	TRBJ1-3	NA	ASSILGGTSGNTIY
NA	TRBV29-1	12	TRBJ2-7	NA	SVEETGHLYEQY
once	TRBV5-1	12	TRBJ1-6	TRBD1	ASRSGGRGSPLH
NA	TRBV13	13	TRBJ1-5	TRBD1	ASSTRGDLGQPQH
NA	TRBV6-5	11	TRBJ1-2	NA	ASSIYATNGYT
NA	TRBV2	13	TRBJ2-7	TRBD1	ASSLLWDRSSEQY
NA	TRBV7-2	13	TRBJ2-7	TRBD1	ASSGSGQAPYEQY
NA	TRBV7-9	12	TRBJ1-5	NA	ASSADSSNQPQH
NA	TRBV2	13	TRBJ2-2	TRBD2	ATATSGVNTGELF
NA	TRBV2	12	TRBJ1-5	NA	ASSDGGGSQPQH
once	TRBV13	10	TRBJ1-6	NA	ASSGGDSPLH
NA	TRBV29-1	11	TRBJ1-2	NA	SVGGAPNYGYT
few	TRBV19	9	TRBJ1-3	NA	ASSFGNTIY
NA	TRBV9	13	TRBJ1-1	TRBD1	ASSVAQGRSTRAF
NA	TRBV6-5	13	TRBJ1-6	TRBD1	ASSYSRQGGSPLH
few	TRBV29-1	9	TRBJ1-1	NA	SALTGIEAF